Following are 16 T cell receptor beta chains from one sample sequenced in a study of T cells in Graves' hyperthyroidism and ophthalmopathy. Authors of the study amplified TCR beta CDR3 regions from RNA transcripts. In the first-round RT-PCR of the TCR CDR3, the HTBI primer set was used. TCRdb used MiXCR to reprocess the multiplex PCR reads, holding one entry per CDR3 protein. The sample includes fewer than 650,000 distinct CDR3 sequences, about 15% seen only once; the top ten take about 4%. The sequenced sample was blood. The receptors were sampled from a woman in her thirties or forties with Graves' ophthalmopathy.

This clonotype was seen many times. This chain links TRBV7-2 with TRBJ2-5, with 9 positions matching TRBD1. V lost 4 bases and J lost 3; bases outside the gene matches: 3. Germline lookup yields CDR1 SGHTA and CDR2 FQGNSA. The CDR3 extends over 14 amino acids. The CDR3 sequence: CASSSTGGKETQYF. CDR3 sequence (DNA): TGTGCCAGCAGCTCCACAGGGGGCAAAGAGACCCAGTACTTC.

This rearrangement joins TRBV6-1 to TRBJ2-7, with D tentatively TRBD1 or TRBD2 (5 bases each). CDR1 and CDR2 (germline): MNHNS, SASEGT. CDR3 size: 14 residues. V was pared by 2 bases and J by 6 bases, with 14 bases between. In DNA, the CDR3 is TGTGCCAGCAGTGAATCCAGGGCGGGCCGCGAGCAGTACTTC. As protein: CASSESRAGREQYF.

This clonotype has at least ten counts. This chain uses TRBV6-1 with TRBJ2-7, with 9 bases lining up with TRBD1. The CDR3 is made up of 15 amino acids. CDR1 MNHNS and CDR2 SASEGT come from the germline V gene. J gave up 3 bases and V 7 bases, and 10 bases lay outside the gene matches. As DNA, the CDR3 is TGTGCCAGCAACTACCGGGACAGGGATCGCTACGAGCAGTACTTC. As protein: CASNYRDRDRYEQYF.

This clonotype was observed a handful of times. The chain links TRBV5-1 to TRBJ2-2; TRBD1 agrees at 7 bases. The junction had 10 bases not matched to a gene; V was cut back by 0 bases and J by 5 bases. The CDR3 covers 17 residues. Germline-derived CDR1 and CDR2 are SGHRS and YFSETQ. The CDR3 protein is CASSLAPQGSQTGELFF. The DNA of the CDR3 is TGCGCCAGCAGCTTGGCCCCACAGGGGTCACAGACCGGGGAGCTGTTTTTT.

This clonotype was counted ten times or more. The chain recombines TRBV6-1 with TRBJ2-2; 7 nucleotides match TRBD2. J was trimmed by 4 bases and V by 7 bases; bases with no gene match: 3. The CDR3 length is 13 residues. The V gene's germline CDR1 is MNHNS and CDR2 SASEGT. Written as DNA, the CDR3 is TGTGCCAGCAAAGGGGAGGGCACCGGGGAGCTGTTTTTT. Encoded protein: CASKGEGTGELFF.

This clonotype was detected a few times. The chain links TRBV12-3 or TRBV12-4 to TRBJ2-7; D may be TRBD1 (5 bases). This CDR3 has 14 residues. V was trimmed by 1 base and J by 4 bases, leaving 11 bases between them. The CDR3 spells CASSLVWQGYEQYF. CDR3 DNA: TGTGCCAGCAGTTTAGTTTGGCAGGGTTACGAGCAGTACTTC.

This clonotype was observed many times. V gene TRBV6-1 combines with J gene TRBJ1-5; possible D gene TRBD1, 6 bases. Germline CDR1 MNHNS, CDR2 SASEGT. CDR3 length equals 15 residues. The V end was cut by 5 bases, the J end by 10 bases, with 21 bases between. CDR3 nucleotides: TGTGCCAGCAGTAAGGCCCGGGACACCTTCGGACCCCAGCATTTT. As protein: CASSKARDTFGPQHF.

This clonotype was seen many times. The V and J genes are TRBV28 and TRBJ2-2; D gene unclear. The CDR3 runs to 11 residues. Trimming removed 7 bases at V and 8 bases at J, with 8 bases between. Germline V gives CDR1 MDHEN, CDR2 SYDVKM. The chain's CDR3 is CASTETGELFF. DNA for the CDR3: TGTGCCAGCACCGAAACTGGGGAGCTGTTTTTT.

This clonotype appeared a few times. The rearrangement links TRBV27 to TRBJ2-2; 8 positions match TRBD2. This CDR3 has 17 amino acids. The germline CDR1 and CDR2 sequences are MNHEY and SMNVEV (reference sequence). Losses at the gene ends were 5 bases for V and 5 bases for J; bases not matched to a gene: 13. This CDR3 reads CASSPLSGNRRTGELFF. For the CDR3, the DNA is TGTGCCAGCAGTCCCCTTAGCGGGAACCGAAGGACCGGGGAGCTGTTTTTT.

V usage is TRBV18 and J usage is TRBJ1-5; D is possibly TRBD1 (5 bases). Looked up from germline, CDR1 is KGHSH and CDR2 is LQKENI. The CDR3 has 19 residues. Trimming pared 6 bases from V and 0 bases from J, leaving 24 bases between. The DNA of the CDR3 is TGTGCCAGCTCCTCATCCCGGGACCGGTCATCCGGTAGCAATCAGCCCCAGCATTTT. Translated, it gives CASSSSRDRSSGSNQPQHF.

V is TRBV20-1 and J is TRBJ2-7; tentative D call: TRBD1 (6 bases). This CDR3 has 15 amino acids. CDR1 and CDR2 from the germline V gene are DFQATT and SNEGSKA (reference sequence). Trimming took 3 bases from V and 2 from J, leaving 17 bases between them. CDR3 coding DNA: TGCAGTGCTAGTGCTGCAGTACAGGGACCCTACGAGCAGTACTTC. Amino acid sequence: CSASAAVQGPYEQYF.

This clonotype was detected ten times or more. V is TRBV12-3 or TRBV12-4 and J is TRBJ2-7; no definite D call. V was pared by 3 bases and J by 2 bases, with 11 bases between. There are 14 residues in the CDR3. The CDR3 here is CASSFGSVTYEQYF. CDR3 coding DNA: TGTGCCAGCAGTTTCGGTTCAGTAACCTACGAGCAGTACTTC.

This clonotype was seen ten or more times. V and J are TRBV5-1 and TRBJ2-2, with TRBD1 as a possible D gene (5 bases). Germline V gene data show CDR1 as SGHRS and CDR2 as YFSETQ. The CDR3 covers 15 residues. Deletions cut 6 bases from V and 0 bases from J, with 12 bases between. Written as DNA, the CDR3 is TGCGCCAGCACCCAGATCAGGGCGAACACCGGGGAGCTGTTTTTT. This codes for CASTQIRANTGELFF.

This chain links TRBV12-3 or TRBV12-4 with TRBJ1-1; tentative D call: TRBD1 (5 bases). The CDR3 covers 12 residues. The V and J ends lost 0 bases and 11 bases respectively, with 10 bases between them. Here the CDR3 DNA reads TGTGCCAGCAGTTTAGCTACAGGTGACGCTTTCTTT. It yields the protein CASSLATGDAFF.

In its sample, this clonotype was seen a few times. The chain carries TRBV14 and TRBJ1-1, with 11 bases aligning to TRBD1. This CDR3 region has 16 residues. V lost 3 bases, J lost 1 base, and 4 bases stayed unmatched. Germline V lookup: CDR1 SGHDN, CDR2 FVKESK. Here the CDR3 DNA reads TGTGCCAGCAGCCAGGAGGACAGGGGGCGGAACACTGAAGCTTTCTTT. Its protein product is CASSQEDRGRNTEAFF.

In this sample, this clonotype turned up many times. The chain has TRBV6-5 and TRBJ2-7, with 11 bases lining up with TRBD2. V lost 4 bases, J lost 4 bases, and 9 bases stayed unmatched. The germline gives CDR1 MNHEY, CDR2 SVGAGI. The CDR3 runs 16 residues. The CDR3 DNA reads TGTGCCAGCAGTTCCACCAGGACTAGCGGGCCGTACGAGCAGTACTTC. It is translated as CASSSTRTSGPYEQYF.